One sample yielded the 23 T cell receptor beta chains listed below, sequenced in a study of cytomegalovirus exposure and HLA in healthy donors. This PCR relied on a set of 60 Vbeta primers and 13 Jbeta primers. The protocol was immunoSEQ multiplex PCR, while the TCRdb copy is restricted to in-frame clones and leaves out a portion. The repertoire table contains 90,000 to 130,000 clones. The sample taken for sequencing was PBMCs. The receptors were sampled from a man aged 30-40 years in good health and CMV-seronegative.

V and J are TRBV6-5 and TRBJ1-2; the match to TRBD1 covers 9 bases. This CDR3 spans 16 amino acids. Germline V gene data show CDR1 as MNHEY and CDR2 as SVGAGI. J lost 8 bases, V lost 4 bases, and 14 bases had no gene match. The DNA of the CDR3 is TGTGCCAGCAGTTCCACAGGACAGGGGTTGGTTTGGGGCTACACCTTC. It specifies CASSSTGQGLVWGYTF.

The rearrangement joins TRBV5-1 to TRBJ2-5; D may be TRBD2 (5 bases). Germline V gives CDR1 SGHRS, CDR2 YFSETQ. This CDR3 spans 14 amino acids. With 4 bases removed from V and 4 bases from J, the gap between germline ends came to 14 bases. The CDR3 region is CASSETTALETQYF. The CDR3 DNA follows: TGCGCCAGCAGCGAGACTACCGCATTAGAGACCCAGTACTTC.

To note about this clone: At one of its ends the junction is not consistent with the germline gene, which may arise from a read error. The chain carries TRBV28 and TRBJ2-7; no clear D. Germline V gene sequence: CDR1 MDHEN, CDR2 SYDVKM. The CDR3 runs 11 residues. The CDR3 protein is CASSTSYEQYF. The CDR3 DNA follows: TGTGCCAGCAGTACCTCCTACGAACAGTACTTC.

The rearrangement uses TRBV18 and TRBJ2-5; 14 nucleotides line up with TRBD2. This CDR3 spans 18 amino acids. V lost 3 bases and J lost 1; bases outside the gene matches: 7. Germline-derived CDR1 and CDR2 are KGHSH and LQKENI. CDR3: CASSPTSGLAGAQETQYF. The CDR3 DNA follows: TGTGCCAGCTCACCCACCTCGGGACTAGCGGGGGCCCAAGAGACCCAGTACTTC.

CDR3 protein: CASSFKAGGDTQYF. As DNA, the CDR3 is TGTGCCAGCAGCTTTAAAGCGGGGGGAGATACGCAGTATTTT. The V gene is TRBV7-2, the J gene TRBJ2-3; TRBD2 aligns across 9 bases. CDR1 SGHTA and CDR2 FQGNSA come from the germline V gene. The CDR3 is made up of 14 amino acids. V trimming: 3 bases; J trimming: 5 bases; junction bases outside the gene matches: 3. The full variable domain, its missing parts supplied by reference TRBV7-2 and TRBJ2-3, is GAGVSQSPSNKVTEKGKDVELRCDPISGHTALYWYRQSLGQGLEFLIYFQGNSAPDKSGLPSDRFSAERTGGSVSTLTIQRTQQEDSAVYLCASSFKAGGDTQYFGPGTRLTVL.

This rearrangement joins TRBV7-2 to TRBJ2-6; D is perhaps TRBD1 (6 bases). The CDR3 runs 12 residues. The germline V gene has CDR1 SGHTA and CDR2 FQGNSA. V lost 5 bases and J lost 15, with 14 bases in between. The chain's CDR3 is CASSLRTVALTF. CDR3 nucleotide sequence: TGTGCCAGCAGCCTTCGGACAGTCGCCCTGACTTTC.

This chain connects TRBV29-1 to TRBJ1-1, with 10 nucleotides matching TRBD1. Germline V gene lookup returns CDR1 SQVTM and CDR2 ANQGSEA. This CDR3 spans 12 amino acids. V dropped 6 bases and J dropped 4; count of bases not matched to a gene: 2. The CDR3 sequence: CSVRTGGTEAFF. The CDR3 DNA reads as TGCAGCGTCCGGACAGGGGGCACTGAAGCTTTCTTT.

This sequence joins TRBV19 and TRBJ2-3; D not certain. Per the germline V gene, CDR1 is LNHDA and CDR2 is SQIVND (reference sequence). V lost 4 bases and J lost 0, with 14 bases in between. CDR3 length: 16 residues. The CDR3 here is CASSTTWAASTDTQYF. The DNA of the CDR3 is TGTGCCAGTAGTACCACTTGGGCAGCTAGCACAGATACGCAGTATTTT.

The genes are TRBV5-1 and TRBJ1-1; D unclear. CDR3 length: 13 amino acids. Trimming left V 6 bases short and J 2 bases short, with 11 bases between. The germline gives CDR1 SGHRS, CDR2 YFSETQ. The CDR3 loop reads CASKADSNTEAFF. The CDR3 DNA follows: TGCGCCAGCAAGGCGGATTCAAACACTGAAGCTTTCTTT.

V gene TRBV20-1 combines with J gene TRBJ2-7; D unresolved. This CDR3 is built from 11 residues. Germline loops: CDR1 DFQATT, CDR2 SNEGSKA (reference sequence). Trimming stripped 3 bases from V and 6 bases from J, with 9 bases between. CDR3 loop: CSARRPGEQYF. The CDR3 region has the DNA TGCAGTGCTAGGAGGCCGGGCGAGCAGTACTTC.

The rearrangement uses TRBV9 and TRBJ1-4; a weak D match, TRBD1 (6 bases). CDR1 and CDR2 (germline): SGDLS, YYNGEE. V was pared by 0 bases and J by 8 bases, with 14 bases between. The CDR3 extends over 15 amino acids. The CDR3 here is CASSVAGTQEEKLFF. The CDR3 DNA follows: TGTGCCAGCAGCGTAGCCGGGACACAGGAGGAAAAACTGTTTTTT.

This chain's CDR3 is CASGVARYNEQFF. The CDR3 region has the DNA TGTGCCAGTGGGGTAGCGCGGTACAATGAGCAGTTCTTC. The chain couples TRBV19 to TRBJ2-1, with a weak D call TRBD2 (5 bases). CDR1 is LNHDA and CDR2 is SQIVND in the germline V gene (reference sequence). Trimming took off 8 bases at V and 4 bases at J, with 12 bases between the two ends. The length of the CDR3 is 13 residues.

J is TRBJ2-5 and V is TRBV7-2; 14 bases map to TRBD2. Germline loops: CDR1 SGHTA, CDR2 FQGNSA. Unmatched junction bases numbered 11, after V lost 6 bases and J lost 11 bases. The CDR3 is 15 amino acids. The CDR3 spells CASSPPGLAGEHQYF. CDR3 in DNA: TGTGCCAGCAGTCCGCCGGGACTAGCGGGGGAGCATCAGTACTTC.

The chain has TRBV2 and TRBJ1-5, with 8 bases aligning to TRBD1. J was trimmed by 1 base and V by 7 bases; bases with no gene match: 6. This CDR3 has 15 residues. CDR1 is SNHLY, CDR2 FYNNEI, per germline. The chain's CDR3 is CASTGQGNSNQPQHF. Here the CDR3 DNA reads TGTGCCAGCACTGGACAGGGCAACAGCAATCAGCCCCAGCATTTT.

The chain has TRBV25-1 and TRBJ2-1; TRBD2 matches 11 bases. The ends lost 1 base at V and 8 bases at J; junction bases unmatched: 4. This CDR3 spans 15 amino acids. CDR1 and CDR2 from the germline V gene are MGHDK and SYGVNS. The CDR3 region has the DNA TGTGCCAGCAGTGAATCACTAGCGGGGGTGGATGAGCAGTTCTTC. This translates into CASSESLAGVDEQFF.

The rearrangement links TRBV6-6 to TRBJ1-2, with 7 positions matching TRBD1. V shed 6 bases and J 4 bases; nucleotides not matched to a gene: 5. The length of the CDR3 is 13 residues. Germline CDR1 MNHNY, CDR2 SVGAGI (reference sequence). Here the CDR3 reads CASSPDRVYGYTF. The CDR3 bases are TGTGCCAGCAGCCCCGACAGGGTCTATGGCTACACCTTC.

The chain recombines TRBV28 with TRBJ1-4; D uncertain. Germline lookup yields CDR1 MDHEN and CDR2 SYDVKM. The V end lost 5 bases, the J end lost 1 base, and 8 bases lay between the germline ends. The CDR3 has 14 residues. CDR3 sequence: CASSIGGTNEKLFF. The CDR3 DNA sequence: TGTGCCAGCAGTATCGGAGGAACTAATGAAAAACTGTTTTTT.

This CDR3 reads CASSATGGQETQYF. In DNA, the CDR3 is TGTGCCAGCAGCGCTACGGGGGGCCAAGAGACCCAGTACTTC. The chain uses TRBV9 and TRBJ2-5; 7 bases are a match to TRBD2. Germline values: CDR1 SGDLS, CDR2 YYNGEE. J was trimmed by 1 base and V by 3 bases; bases with no gene match: 3. The CDR3 runs to 14 residues.

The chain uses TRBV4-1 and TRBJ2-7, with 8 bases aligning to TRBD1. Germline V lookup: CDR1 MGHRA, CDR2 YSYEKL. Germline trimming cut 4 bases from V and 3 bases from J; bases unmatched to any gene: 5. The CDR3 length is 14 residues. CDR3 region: CASSPGQDNYEQYF. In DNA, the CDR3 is TGCGCCAGCAGCCCGGGACAGGACAACTACGAGCAGTACTTC.

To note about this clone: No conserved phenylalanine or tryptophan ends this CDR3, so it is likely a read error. CDR3 residues: CASSLAGRQDEQYL. Written as DNA, the CDR3 is TGTGCCAGCAGCTTAGCGGGGAGACAAGACGAGCAGTACCTC. V usage is TRBV7-6 and J usage is TRBJ2-7, with D possibly being TRBD2 (5 bases). CDR1 and CDR2 (germline): SGHVS, FNYEAQ. CDR3 length equals 14 residues. V lost 0 bases, J lost 5 bases, and 11 bases lay in between.

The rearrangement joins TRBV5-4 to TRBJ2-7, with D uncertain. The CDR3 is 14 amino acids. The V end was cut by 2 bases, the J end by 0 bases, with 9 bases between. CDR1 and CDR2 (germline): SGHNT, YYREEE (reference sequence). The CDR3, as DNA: TGTGCCAGCAGCTTAGAGTCGTCCTCCTACGAGCAGTACTTC. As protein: CASSLESSSYEQYF.

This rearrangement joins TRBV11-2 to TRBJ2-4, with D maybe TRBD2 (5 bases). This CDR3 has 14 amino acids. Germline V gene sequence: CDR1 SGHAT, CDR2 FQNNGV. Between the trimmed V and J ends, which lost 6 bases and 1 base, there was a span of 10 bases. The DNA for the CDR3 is TGTGCCAGCAGTAGCGACTGGGCCAAAAACATTCAGTACTTC. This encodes CASSSDWAKNIQYF. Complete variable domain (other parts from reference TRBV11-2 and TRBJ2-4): EAGVAQSPRYKIIEKRQSVAFWCNPISGHATLYWYQQILGQGPKLLIQFQNNGVVDDSQLPKDRFSAERLKGVDSTLKIQPAKLEDSAVYLCASSSDWAKNIQYFGAGTRLSVL.

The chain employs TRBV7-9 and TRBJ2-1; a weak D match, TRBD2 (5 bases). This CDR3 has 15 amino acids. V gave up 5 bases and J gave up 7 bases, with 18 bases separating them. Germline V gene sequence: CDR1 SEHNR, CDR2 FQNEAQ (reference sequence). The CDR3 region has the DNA TGTGCCAGCAGCCCCCCGAGAGGGTTAGGTAATGAGCAGTTCTTC. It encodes CASSPPRGLGNEQFF.